This record looks at one T cell receptor (beta chain) sequence and its context. The sample originates from a study of blood T cell repertoires in COVID-19. V was clipped by 11 bases and J by 5 bases; unmatched bases: 9. The CDR3 totals 13 residues. Germline CDR1 and CDR2: LNHDA and SQIVND (reference sequence). TCRdb's table, derived via immunoSEQ multiplex PCR, lists solely in-frame clones and lacks some. The sample shows approximately 180,000 clones, 85% to 90% of them seen only once. The clonotype originates from a person aged 65 to 85 with COVID-19, enrolled during active disease. The sequencing sample was made of peripheral blood. The genes are TRBV19 and TRBJ1-5; 7 nucleotides agree with TRBD1. CDR3 region: CACTGAPYQPQHF. The CDR3 DNA sequence: TGTGCCTGCACAGGGGCGCCGTATCAGCCCCAGCATTTT.